The rows below give T cell receptor beta chains drawn from one sample of a study of blood T cell repertoires in COVID-19. The assay was immunoSEQ multiplex PCR, and TCRdb's table has in-frame clones only and misses some. Seen here are approximately 170,000 clones, 88% observed once, and the top ten hold 9%. The sample taken for sequencing was PBMCs or T cells enriched from blood (not recorded which). These receptors all stem from a young woman who had recovered from COVID-19. The CDR3 runs from the conserved cysteine through the conserved F or W. D genes are given only for firm matches. The listing skips clone size in some rows; elsewhere it reads once, few, many or a size class.

abundance	j_gene	len	d_gene	v_gene	CDR3nt	CDR3aa
-	TRBJ1-5	15	TRBD1	TRBV7-2	TGTGCCAGCAGACAGGACAGGGCCTTCGGTCAGCCCCAGCATTTT	CASRQDRAFGQPQHF
-	TRBJ2-7	15	-	TRBV18	TGTGCCAGCTCATTTCAGGTGGCGGGGAGTTACGAGCAGTACTTC	CASSFQVAGSYEQYF
-	TRBJ2-1	15	-	TRBV20-1	TGCAGTGCTAGTCAACTATCCCCGTCCTACAATGAGCAGTTCTTC	CSASQLSPSYNEQFF
-	TRBJ1-2	14	TRBD1	TRBV16	TGTGCCAGCAGCCAACGACAGGGACGTAGCGGCTACACCTTC	CASSQRQGRSGYTF
once	TRBJ2-5	15	TRBD1	TRBV5-1	TGCGCCAGCAGCTTGGAGGGACAGGGTTTAGAGACCCAGTACTTC	CASSLEGQGLETQYF
-	TRBJ2-7	15	TRBD2	TRBV6-5	TGTGCCAGCAGTCCGAGGACTAGCGGACTATACGAGCAGTACTTC	CASSPRTSGLYEQYF
-	TRBJ2-2	13	-	TRBV2	TGTGCCAGCAGTGGACTAAACACCGGGGAGCTGTTTTTT	CASSGLNTGELFF
-	TRBJ2-2	15	TRBD1	TRBV2	TGTGCCAGTGGCTCCGGGACAGAGAACACCGGGGAGCTGTTTTTT	CASGSGTENTGELFF
-	TRBJ2-1	14	TRBD1	TRBV28	TGTGCCAGCAGTTTCACAGGGGTAGCGAATGAGCAGTTCTTC	CASSFTGVANEQFF
-	TRBJ2-7	14	-	TRBV29-1	TGCAGCGTTGAAGATGAGGGGGACACCTACGAGCAGTACTTC	CSVEDEGDTYEQYF
-	TRBJ1-1	19	TRBD1	TRBV9	TGTGCCAGCAGCGTAAGGGTCTCCCCAAACGACAGGGTGAACACTGAAGCTTTCTTT	CASSVRVSPNDRVNTEAFF
-	TRBJ2-3	16	TRBD1	TRBV19	TGTGCCAGTAGTAAGGACAGGGGGCGCCGGACAGATACGCAGTATTTT	CASSKDRGRRTDTQYF
-	TRBJ1-6	14	TRBD1	TRBV19	TGTGCCAGTCTAGGGGGCAGCCATAATTCACCCCTCCACTTT	CASLGGSHNSPLHF
-	TRBJ2-1	16	TRBD2	TRBV5-1	TGCGCCAGCAGCCCTCCGGGACTAGCGGTCTACAATGAGCAGTTCTTC	CASSPPGLAVYNEQFF
-	TRBJ1-3	15	-	TRBV4-1	TGCGCCAGCAGAGGAACCGGGTCATCTGGAAACACCATATATTTT	CASRGTGSSGNTIYF
-	TRBJ1-2	16	TRBD1	TRBV2	TGTGCCAGCATAAATTGGGCGACAGGGGAGACCTATGGCTACACCTTC	CASINWATGETYGYTF
-	TRBJ1-1	11	TRBD1	TRBV30	TGTGCCTGGCAGACAGGGTTTAAAGCTTTCTTT	CAWQTGFKAFF
-	TRBJ1-1	13	TRBD1	TRBV7-2	TGTGCCAGCAGCTTACAGGGGGGCACTGAAGCTTTCTTT	CASSLQGGTEAFF
-	TRBJ2-7	16	TRBD1	TRBV11-2	TGTGCCAGCAGCTTAGTGATCGGGACAGAACGTTACGAGCAGTACTTC	CASSLVIGTERYEQYF
-	TRBJ1-2	14	-	TRBV18	TGTGCCAGCTCACCACAAGGGGGAGTGAAAGACTACACCTTC	CASSPQGGVKDYTF
-	TRBJ1-6	14	-	TRBV9	TGTGCCAGCAGCGCATCAGGGCCCAATTCACCCCTCCACTTT	CASSASGPNSPLHF
-	TRBJ1-2	15	-	TRBV19	TGTGCCAGTAGTCCCGGACTCCCGGAGTCGGTTGGCTACACCTTC	CASSPGLPESVGYTF
-	TRBJ1-1	15	TRBD1	TRBV2	TGTGCCAGCAGTGGCGGTGGCAGGGGGATCACTGAAGCTTTCTTT	CASSGGGRGITEAFF
-	TRBJ2-7	16	TRBD2	TRBV7-8	TGTGCCAGCAGCCCTCATCCGGGACTAGGGGACTACGAGCAGTACTTC	CASSPHPGLGDYEQYF
-	TRBJ2-7	15	-	TRBV18	TGTGCCAGCTCACCTTCGGGAGGGACAGGGTACGAGCAGTACTTC	CASSPSGGTGYEQYF
-	TRBJ2-5	13	TRBD1	TRBV11-2	TGTGCCAGCAGTCCAGGGGGCCGGGAGACCCAGTACTTC	CASSPGGRETQYF
-	TRBJ2-7	16	TRBD2	TRBV10-3	TGTGCCATCAGTGACCCTAGTAGCGGGGGGCCCTACGAGCAGTACTTC	CAISDPSSGGPYEQYF
-	TRBJ1-1	11	-	TRBV7-9	TGTGCCAGCAGCGTTGGACAGGAAGCTTTCTTT	CASSVGQEAFF
-	TRBJ2-6	16	TRBD1	TRBV15	TGTGCCACCAGGGGGACAGGGTCGGCTGGGGCCAACGTCCTGACTTTC	CATRGTGSAGANVLTF
-	TRBJ1-4	20	-	TRBV4-2	TGTGCCAGCAGCCAAGAATGGGCCGGGGAATCGATAACTTCGAATGAAAAACTGTTTTTT	CASSQEWAGESITSNEKLFF
once	TRBJ2-7	15	TRBD2	TRBV6-5	TGTGCCAGCAGTCGGACTAGCGGGGGGACCTACGAGCAGTACTTC	CASSRTSGGTYEQYF
-	TRBJ2-7	15	TRBD1	TRBV19	TGTGCCACTAGCCGAAGACAGGGAATGAGCTACGAGCAGTACTTC	CATSRRQGMSYEQYF
once	TRBJ1-1	18	-	TRBV15	TGTGCCACCAGCAGATCGCCCCTTCTGACAGACCTTAACACTGAAGCTTTCTTT	CATSRSPLLTDLNTEAFF
few	TRBJ2-3	18	TRBD2	TRBV4-2	TGTGCCAGCAGCCAAGATCCGGCAGCGGGGGGGTTCCCAGATACGCAGTATTTT	CASSQDPAAGGFPDTQYF
-	TRBJ1-2	16	TRBD1	TRBV5-4	TGTGCCAGCAGCTTGCTCGGGACAGGAGGGCAAGATGGCTACACCTTC	CASSLLGTGGQDGYTF
-	TRBJ1-2	13	-	TRBV11-2	TGTGCCAGCAGCCCCGGACAGAGCTATGGCTACACCTTC	CASSPGQSYGYTF
-	TRBJ2-7	14	-	TRBV30	TGTGCCTGGGGGCGGGACCACAGCTCCTACGAGCAGTACTTC	CAWGRDHSSYEQYF
-	TRBJ2-7	14	TRBD2	TRBV27	TGTGCCAGCAGTGTAAGCGGGAGTATTTACGAGCAGTACTTC	CASSVSGSIYEQYF
-	TRBJ2-5	16	-	TRBV4-2	TGTGCCAGCAGCCAACCCGGACAGACGACAATCGAGACCCAGTACTTC	CASSQPGQTTIETQYF
-	TRBJ2-2	17	TRBD2	TRBV25-1	TGTGCCAGCAGTAAGACTAGCGGGTCTGGCTACACCGGGGAGCTGTTTTTT	CASSKTSGSGYTGELFF